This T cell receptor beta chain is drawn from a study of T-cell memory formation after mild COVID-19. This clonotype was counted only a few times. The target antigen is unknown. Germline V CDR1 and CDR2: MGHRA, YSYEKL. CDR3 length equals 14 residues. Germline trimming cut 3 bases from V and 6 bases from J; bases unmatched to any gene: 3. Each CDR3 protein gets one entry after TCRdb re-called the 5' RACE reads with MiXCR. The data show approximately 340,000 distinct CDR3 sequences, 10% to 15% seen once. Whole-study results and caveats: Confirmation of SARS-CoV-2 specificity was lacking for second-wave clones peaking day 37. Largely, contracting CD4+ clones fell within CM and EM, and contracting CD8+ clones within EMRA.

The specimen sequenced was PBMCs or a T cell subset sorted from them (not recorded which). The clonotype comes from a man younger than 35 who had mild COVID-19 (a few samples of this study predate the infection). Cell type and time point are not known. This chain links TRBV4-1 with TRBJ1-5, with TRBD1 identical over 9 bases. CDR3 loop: CASSQDRGGQPQHF. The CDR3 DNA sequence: TGCGCCAGCAGCCAGGACAGGGGAGGTCAGCCCCAGCATTTT.